A single T cell receptor (beta chain) is shown here with its context. Authors' methods: Amplifying reference gene primers gave estimates of nucleated cell counts. Clones were sequenced by immunoSEQ multiplex PCR, and TCRdb holds only the in-frame ones, with some missing. The V and J calls and clone size come from that table; D and trimming were worked out from the DNA. The sample consists of roughly 34,000 clones, around nine tenths of them appearing once. Germline CDR1 is MNHEY and CDR2 is SVGAGI. The CDR3 consists of 12 residues. With V trimmed by 5 bases and J by 9 bases, 6 bases remained unmatched. These data originate in a study of blood T cell repertoires in COVID-19. Study context: The samples span acute and convalescent COVID-19 from the United States, Italy and Spain. In each case, the material was cDNA or gDNA derived from T cells, B-cell-depleted T cells, or PBMCs.

This chain links TRBV6-5 with TRBJ1-2; TRBD1 agrees at 7 bases. The sample taken for sequencing was peripheral blood. The clonotype comes from an elderly woman with active or convalescent COVID-19. CDR3 nucleotides: TGTGCCAGCAGTCAGCGACAGGGTCGCTACACCTTC. Translation: CASSQRQGRYTF.